These 6 T cell receptor beta chains were sequenced from one sample in a study of cytomegalovirus exposure and HLA in healthy donors. It was with 60 Vbeta and 13 Jbeta primers that the PCR ran. Data came from immunoSEQ multiplex PCR; TCRdb stores just in-frame clones and leaves some out. Of about 52,000 clones listed, over 60% were seen once; the top ten hold more than 9%. Material: PBMCs. The receptors were gathered from a woman between 45 and 65 years old in good health and CMV-seronegative.

This clone appeared a few times. The chain uses TRBV7-2 and TRBJ2-5; no clear D. There are 12 residues in the CDR3. From germline, CDR1 is SGHTA and CDR2 FQGNSA. The V end was cut by 5 bases, the J end by 1 base, with 5 bases between. CDR3 region: CASSRSQETQYF. The DNA for the CDR3 is TGTGCCAGCAGCCGGTCCCAAGAGACCCAGTACTTC.

This chain connects TRBV2 to TRBJ2-7; TRBD1 might be the D (5 bases). Trimming took off 0 bases at V and 4 bases at J, with 10 bases between the two ends. The CDR3 has 14 amino acids. Germline assignment: CDR1 SNHLY and CDR2 FYNNEI. The CDR3 reads CASSEALQGYEQYF. The DNA of the CDR3 is TGTGCCAGCAGTGAAGCGCTTCAGGGTTACGAGCAGTACTTC.

In nucleotides, the CDR3 is TGTGCCAGCAGTGCTACTAGCGGGGGGCCCGGGGCCAACGTCCTGACTTTC. It specifies CASSATSGGPGANVLTF. The J gene is TRBJ2-6, the V gene TRBV2, with 12 nucleotides matching TRBD2. V shed 4 bases and J 4 bases; nucleotides not matched to a gene: 5. Germline assignment: CDR1 SNHLY and CDR2 FYNNEI. This CDR3 region has 17 residues.

V and J are TRBV5-1 and TRBJ1-2; D remains unclear. V lost 7 bases and J lost 3, with 10 bases in between. Germline V gives CDR1 SGHRS, CDR2 YFSETQ. The CDR3 covers 12 residues. The CDR3 region is CASRDQDYGYTF. The CDR3 DNA follows: TGCGCCAGCCGCGACCAGGACTATGGCTACACCTTC.

This chain joins TRBV30 and TRBJ2-7; the match to TRBD2 covers 8 bases. V lost 4 bases, J lost 3 bases, and 5 bases stayed unmatched. The CDR3 is made up of 13 amino acids. Germline CDR1 GTSNPN, CDR2 SVGIG (reference sequence). As DNA, the CDR3 is TGTGCCTGGAATGCGGGAGGCTTCTACGAGCAGTACTTC. Protein product: CAWNAGGFYEQYF.

In regard to this clone: Relative to the germline gene, one junction end is altered; a read error may explain this. The gene calls are TRBV5-6 and TRBJ1-2; D is perhaps TRBD1 (6 bases). CDR1 SGHDT and CDR2 YYEEEE come from the germline V gene. The CDR3 is 14 residues long. The CDR3 sequence: CASSPWPGDDGHTF. CDR3 bases: TGTGCCAGCAGCCCGTGGCCAGGGGACGATGGCCACACCTTC.